The 4 T cell receptor beta chains in this list originate from one sample, sequenced in a study of blood T cells in healthy people across ages. The second PCR ran roughly 7 to 11 cycles with a sample-barcoded 5' primer and J-beta primers. TCRdb redid the calling of the 5' RACE reads with MiXCR, one entry per CDR3 protein. This table has around 1.5 million distinct CDR3 sequences, around two fifths appearing once. The sequenced material came from blood. The receptor set was obtained from a woman in her late teens or twenties in good health.

This clonotype came up a few times. The gene calls are TRBV6-2 or TRBV6-3 and TRBJ2-1; D is unclear. CDR1 is MNHEY and CDR2 is SVGEGT in the germline V gene. Deletions cut 6 bases from V and 6 bases from J, with 15 bases between. This CDR3 is built from 14 residues. DNA for the CDR3: TGTGCCAGCAGCTCCCTTTTCCCGGGCAATGAGCAGTTCTTC. This translates into CASSSLFPGNEQFF.

This clonotype was detected only a few times. The V and J genes are TRBV7-8 and TRBJ1-1; TRBD1 aligns across 7 bases. Germline CDR1 SGHVS, CDR2 FQNEAQ. V was pared by 0 bases and J by 4 bases, with 11 bases of the junction left unmatched. The CDR3 has 17 amino acids. CDR3 in DNA: TGTGCCAGCAGCTTAGCCCTTCTAGGGGGCGCGGGCACTGAAGCTTTCTTT. Amino acids: CASSLALLGGAGTEAFF.

The rearrangement joins TRBV12-3 or TRBV12-4 to TRBJ1-1; D might be TRBD1 (5 bases). The ends were cut back, 9 bases at V and 0 bases at J, with 8 bases in the middle. The CDR3 is 12 amino acids. CDR3 loop: CASLRVNTEAFF. CDR3 DNA sequence: TGTGCCAGTCTCAGGGTGAACACTGAAGCTTTCTTT.

This CDR3 is CATSSARANSPLHF. The CDR3 DNA reads TGTGCCACCAGCAGCGCCCGGGCAAATTCACCCCTCCACTTT. The V call is TRBV15, the J call TRBJ1-6; D not certain. Trimming removed 3 bases from V and 7 bases from J, with 10 bases in between. The CDR3 runs 14 residues. Germline V gives CDR1 LNHNV, CDR2 YYDKDF (reference sequence).